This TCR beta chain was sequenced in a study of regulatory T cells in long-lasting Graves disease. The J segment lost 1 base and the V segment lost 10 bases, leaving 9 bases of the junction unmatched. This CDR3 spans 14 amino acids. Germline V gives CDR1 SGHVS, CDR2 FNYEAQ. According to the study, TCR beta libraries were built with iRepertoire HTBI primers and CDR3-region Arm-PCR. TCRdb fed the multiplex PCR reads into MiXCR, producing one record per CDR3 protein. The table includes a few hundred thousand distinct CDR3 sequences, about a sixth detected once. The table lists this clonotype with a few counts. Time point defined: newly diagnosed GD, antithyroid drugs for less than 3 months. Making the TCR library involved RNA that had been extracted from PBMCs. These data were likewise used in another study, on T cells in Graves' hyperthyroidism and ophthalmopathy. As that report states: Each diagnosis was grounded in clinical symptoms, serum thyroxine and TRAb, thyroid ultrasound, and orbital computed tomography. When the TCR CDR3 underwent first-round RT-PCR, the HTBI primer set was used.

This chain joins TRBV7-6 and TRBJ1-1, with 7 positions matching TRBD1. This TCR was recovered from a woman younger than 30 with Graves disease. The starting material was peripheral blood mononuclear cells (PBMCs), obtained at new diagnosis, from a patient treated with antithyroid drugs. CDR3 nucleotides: TGTGCCACCTCGTCACAGGGGTCGAACACTGAAGCTTTCTTT. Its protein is CATSSQGSNTEAFF.